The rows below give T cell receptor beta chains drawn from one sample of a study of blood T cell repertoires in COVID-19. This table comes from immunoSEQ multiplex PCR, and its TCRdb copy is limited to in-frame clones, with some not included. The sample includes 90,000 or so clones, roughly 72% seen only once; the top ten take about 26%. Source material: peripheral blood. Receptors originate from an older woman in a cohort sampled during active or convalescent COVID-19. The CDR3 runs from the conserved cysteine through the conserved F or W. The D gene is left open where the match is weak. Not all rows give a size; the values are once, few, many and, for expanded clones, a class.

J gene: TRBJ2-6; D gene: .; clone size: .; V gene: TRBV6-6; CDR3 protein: CASSLQESGANVLTF; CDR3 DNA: TGTGCCAGCAGTCTCCAGGAATCTGGGGCCAACGTCCTGACTTTC
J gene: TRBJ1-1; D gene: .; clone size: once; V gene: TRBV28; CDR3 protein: CASSLVPGFEDTEAFF; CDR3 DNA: TGTGCCAGCAGTTTGGTTCCCGGATTCGAGGACACTGAAGCTTTCTTT
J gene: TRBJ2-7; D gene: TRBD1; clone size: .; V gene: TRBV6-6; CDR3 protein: CASSYPTGTGGYEQYF; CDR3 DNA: TGTGCCAGCAGTTACCCGACCGGGACAGGGGGCTACGAGCAGTACTTC
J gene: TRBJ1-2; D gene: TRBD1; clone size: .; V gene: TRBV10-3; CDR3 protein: CATDRGEYGYTF; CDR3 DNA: TGTGCCACCGACAGGGGGGAGTATGGCTACACCTTC
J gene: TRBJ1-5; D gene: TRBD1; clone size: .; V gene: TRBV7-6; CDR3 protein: CASSERQGGQPQHF; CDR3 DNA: TGTGCCAGCAGCGAACGACAGGGCGGTCAGCCCCAGCATTTT
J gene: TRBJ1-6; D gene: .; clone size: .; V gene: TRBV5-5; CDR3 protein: CASSFSGSNSPLHF; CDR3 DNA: TGTGCCAGCAGCTTCTCGGGTTCAAATTCACCCCTCCACTTT
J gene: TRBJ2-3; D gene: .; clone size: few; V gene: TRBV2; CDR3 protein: CASSAGTPPTDTQYF; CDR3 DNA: TGTGCCAGCAGCGCCGGGACACCGCCCACGGATACGCAGTATTTT
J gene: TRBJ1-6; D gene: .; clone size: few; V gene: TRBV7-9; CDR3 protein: CASSSNSFSYNSPLHF; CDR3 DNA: TGTGCCAGCAGCTCGAACAGCTTCTCCTATAATTCACCCCTCCACTTT
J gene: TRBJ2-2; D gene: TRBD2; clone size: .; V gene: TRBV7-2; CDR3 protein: CASSLRRGGTGELFF; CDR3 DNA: TGTGCCAGCAGCTTGAGGCGGGGGGGCACCGGGGAGCTGTTTTTT
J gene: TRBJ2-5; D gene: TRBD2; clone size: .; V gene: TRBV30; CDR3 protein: CAWSGLAGGRQETQYF; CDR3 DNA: TGTGCCTGGAGTGGCCTAGCGGGGGGGAGGCAAGAGACCCAGTACTTC
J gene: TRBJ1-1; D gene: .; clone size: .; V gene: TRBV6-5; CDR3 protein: CASSRTGKNTEAFF; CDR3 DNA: TGTGCCAGCAGCCGTACGGGGAAGAACACTGAAGCTTTCTTT
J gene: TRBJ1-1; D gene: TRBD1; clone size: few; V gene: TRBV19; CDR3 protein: CASSLDRMNTEAFF; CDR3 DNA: TGTGCCAGTAGTCTGGACAGGATGAACACTGAAGCTTTCTTT
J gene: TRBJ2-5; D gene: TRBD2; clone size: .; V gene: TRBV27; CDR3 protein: CASSLWTSVAKETQYF; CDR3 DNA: TGTGCCAGCAGTTTATGGACTAGCGTCGCTAAAGAGACCCAGTACTTC
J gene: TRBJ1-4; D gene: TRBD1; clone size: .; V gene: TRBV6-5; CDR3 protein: CASDRVGGNEKLFF; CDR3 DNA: TGTGCCAGCGACAGGGTGGGTGGCAATGAAAAACTGTTTTTT
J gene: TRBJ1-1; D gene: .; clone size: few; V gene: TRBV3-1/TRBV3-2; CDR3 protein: CASSQVGGTGTEAFF; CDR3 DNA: TGTGCCAGCAGCCAAGTCGGGGGGACCGGCACTGAAGCTTTCTTT
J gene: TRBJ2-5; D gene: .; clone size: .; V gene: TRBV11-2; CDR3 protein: CASSPWTTQETQYF; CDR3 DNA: TGTGCCAGCAGCCCTTGGACTACCCAAGAGACCCAGTACTTC
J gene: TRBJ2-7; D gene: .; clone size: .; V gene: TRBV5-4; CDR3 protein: CASSLDAVRSRQYF; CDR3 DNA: TGTGCCAGCAGCTTGGATGCCGTCAGGTCGCGCCAGTACTTC
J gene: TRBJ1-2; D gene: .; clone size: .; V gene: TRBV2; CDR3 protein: CASSESASGQGYGYTF; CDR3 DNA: TGTGCCAGCAGTGAATCCGCTTCTGGGCAGGGGTATGGCTACACCTTC
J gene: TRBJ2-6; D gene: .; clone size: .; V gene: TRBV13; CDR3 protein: CASSLGRGSGANVLTF; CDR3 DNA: TGTGCCAGCAGCTTAGGCCGAGGGTCTGGGGCCAACGTCCTGACTTTC
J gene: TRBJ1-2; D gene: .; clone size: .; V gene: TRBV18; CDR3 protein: CASSPQPDRGYGYTF; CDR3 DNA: TGTGCCAGCTCACCGCAGCCGGACAGAGGCTATGGCTACACCTTC
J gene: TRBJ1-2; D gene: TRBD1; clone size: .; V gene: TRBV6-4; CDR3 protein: CARLTGDDGNYGYTF; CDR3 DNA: TGTGCCAGGCTGACAGGGGATGATGGAAACTATGGCTACACCTTC
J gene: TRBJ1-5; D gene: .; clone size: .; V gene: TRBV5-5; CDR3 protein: CASSLGVGDSNQPQHF; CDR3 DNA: TGTGCCAGCAGCCTGGGGGTAGGGGATAGCAATCAGCCCCAGCATTTT
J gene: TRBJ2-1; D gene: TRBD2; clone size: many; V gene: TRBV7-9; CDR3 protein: CASSPREGGIRHNEQFF; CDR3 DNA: TGTGCCAGCAGCCCCCGGGAGGGAGGGATTAGACACAATGAGCAGTTCTTC
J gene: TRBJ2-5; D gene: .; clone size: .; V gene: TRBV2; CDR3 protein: CASTSSRGGAQYF; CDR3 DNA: TGTGCCAGCACCAGCTCAAGGGGTGGGGCCCAGTACTTC
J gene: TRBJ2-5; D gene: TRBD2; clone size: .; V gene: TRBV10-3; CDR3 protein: CAIKGRGAEETQYF; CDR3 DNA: TGTGCCATTAAAGGGCGGGGGGCGGAAGAGACCCAGTACTTC
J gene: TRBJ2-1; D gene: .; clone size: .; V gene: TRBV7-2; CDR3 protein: CASSLASGSANEQFF; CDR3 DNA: TGTGCCAGCAGCTTAGCTTCGGGATCGGCCAATGAGCAGTTCTTC
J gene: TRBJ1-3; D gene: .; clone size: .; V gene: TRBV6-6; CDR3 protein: CASSPREVRRSGNTIYF; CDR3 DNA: TGTGCCAGCAGTCCAAGAGAGGTCCGACGTTCTGGAAACACCATATATTTT
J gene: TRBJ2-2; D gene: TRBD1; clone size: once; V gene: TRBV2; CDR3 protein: CASRDRVNTGELFF; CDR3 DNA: TGTGCCAGCAGGGACAGGGTCAACACCGGGGAGCTGTTTTTT
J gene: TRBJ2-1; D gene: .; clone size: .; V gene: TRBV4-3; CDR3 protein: CASSQGSLAYEQFF; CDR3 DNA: TGCGCCAGCAGCCAGGGATCATTAGCGTATGAGCAGTTCTTC
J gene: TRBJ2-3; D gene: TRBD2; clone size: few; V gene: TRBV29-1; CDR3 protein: CSARSAGADTQYF; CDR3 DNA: TGCAGCGCACGGTCGGCGGGAGCAGATACGCAGTATTTT
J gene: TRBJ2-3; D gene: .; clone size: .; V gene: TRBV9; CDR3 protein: CASSRDTNTDTQYF; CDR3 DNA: TGTGCCAGCAGCCGGGACACCAACACAGATACGCAGTATTTT